A single sample gave rise to the 24 T cell receptor beta chains below, sequenced in a study of shared clonotypes between healthy human individuals. Repertoires were generated with immunoSEQ multiplex PCR, while TCRdb's copy carries only in-frame clones and drops some. This table has about 980,000 clones, 60% to 85% appearing once. The sequenced sample consisted of memory CD4+ T cells sorted from blood. The subset was: CD45RA-negative fraction. The receptors derive from a man between 18 and 35 years old in good health.

The CDR3, as DNA: TGCAGCGTTGCGTCGGCTAGCGGGGTCACAGATACGCAGTATTTT. Translated: CSVASASGVTDTQYF. The gene calls are TRBV29-1 and TRBJ2-3; 9 positions match TRBD2. There are 15 residues in the CDR3. Germline CDR1 reads SQVTM; CDR2 reads ANQGSEA. The ends lost 4 bases at V and 2 bases at J; junction bases unmatched: 7.

This chain uses TRBV7-3 with TRBJ2-7, with 7 bases lining up with TRBD1. The CDR3 spans 14 residues. Germline V lookup: CDR1 SGHTA, CDR2 FQGTGA. V shed 2 bases, J shed 6 bases, and the junction held 7 bases outside the gene matches. CDR3 residues: CASSLGRGYGEQYF. CDR3 nucleotide sequence: TGTGCCAGCAGCTTAGGCAGGGGGTATGGCGAGCAGTACTTC.

Comment on this clone: Other nucleotide sequences in the sample specify the same CDR3. The J gene is TRBJ1-1, the V gene TRBV5-1; possibly TRBD1 for D (5 bases). Germline CDR1 SGHRS, CDR2 YFSETQ. This CDR3 spans 14 amino acids. The V end lost 4 bases, the J end lost 0 bases, and 10 bases lay between the germline ends. In nucleotides, the CDR3 is TGCGCCAGCAGCCTCTGGGGCATGAACACTGAAGCTTTCTTT. It codes for CASSLWGMNTEAFF.

This clone showed up just a few times. The chain has TRBV5-6 and TRBJ1-6; the D is unclear. From germline, CDR1 is SGHDT and CDR2 YYEEEE. CDR3 length: 14 residues. Trimming removed 2 bases from V and 6 bases from J, with 9 bases in between. DNA of the CDR3: TGTGCCAGCAGCTTAGCCGACCTTAATTCACCCCTCCACTTT. Protein: CASSLADLNSPLHF.

The table lists this clone with a few counts. This chain joins TRBV6-5 and TRBJ1-6, with 7 bases aligning to TRBD1. The trim removed 6 bases at V and 10 bases at J, leaving 9 bases unmatched. The CDR3 runs 14 residues. From germline, CDR1 is MNHEY and CDR2 SVGAGI. CDR3 DNA: TGTGCCAGCAGCCTCACAGGGGAGAGGTCACCCCTCCACTTT. It yields the protein CASSLTGERSPLHF.

This sequence joins TRBV19 and TRBJ2-3; D remains ambiguous. Trimming took off 7 bases at V and 4 bases at J, with 15 bases between the two ends. Germline CDR1 and CDR2: LNHDA and SQIVND (reference sequence). CDR3 length: 14 residues. CDR3 amino acids: CASNLRKDADTQYF. In nucleotides, the CDR3 is TGTGCCAGTAACCTCAGGAAGGACGCAGATACGCAGTATTTT.

Note on this clone: Additional DNA sequences in this sample encode the identical CDR3. The rearrangement uses TRBV11-2 and TRBJ2-7; D may be TRBD2 (5 bases). Germline lookup yields CDR1 SGHAT and CDR2 FQNNGV. This CDR3 region has 14 residues. The V gene lost 1 base and the J gene lost 6 bases, with 13 bases spanning the gap. The CDR3 loop is CASSLGTGVGEQYF. In DNA, the CDR3 is TGTGCCAGCAGCTTAGGAACCGGGGTAGGCGAGCAGTACTTC. Based on the CDR3 plus reference TRBV11-2 and TRBJ2-7, the full variable domain is EAGVAQSPRYKIIEKRQSVAFWCNPISGHATLYWYQQILGQGPKLLIQFQNNGVVDDSQLPKDRFSAERLKGVDSTLKIQPAKLEDSAVYLCASSLGTGVGEQYFGPGTRLTVT.

The V call is TRBV5-4, the J call TRBJ2-5; possibly TRBD1 or TRBD2 for D (5 bases each). V dropped 3 bases and J dropped 3 bases, with 12 bases sitting between them. Per the germline V gene, CDR1 is SGHNT and CDR2 is YYREEE (reference sequence). The CDR3 runs 14 residues. Here the CDR3 DNA reads TGTGCCAGCAGCTCCCCGGGGCGGAAAGAGACCCAGTACTTC. Its protein product is CASSSPGRKETQYF.

This clone is a singleton in its sample. The CDR3 DNA sequence: TGCGCCAGCAGCGACCCACAGGGGGGAAACATTCAGTACTTC. Its protein product is CASSDPQGGNIQYF. The rearrangement links TRBV5-1 to TRBJ2-4; 8 positions agree with TRBD1. With 4 bases clipped from V and 6 bases from J, the junction kept 6 bases outside the gene matches. The V gene's germline CDR1 is SGHRS and CDR2 YFSETQ. CDR3 length: 14 residues.

The chain carries TRBV5-1 and TRBJ2-5; maybe TRBD1 (6 bases). Trimming stripped 4 bases from V and 5 bases from J, with 15 bases between. The length of the CDR3 is 14 residues. CDR1 and CDR2 (germline): SGHRS, YFSETQ. DNA for the CDR3: TGCGCCAGCAGCGCCACAGGGTTGGGGGAGACCCAGTACTTC. Translation: CASSATGLGETQYF.

The DNA for the CDR3 is TGCGCCAGCAGCGGATCAGGGGGCTCCTACGAGCAGTACTTC. Translated: CASSGSGGSYEQYF. The V and J genes are TRBV5-1 and TRBJ2-7; the match to TRBD1 covers 7 bases. The V gene's germline CDR1 is SGHRS and CDR2 YFSETQ. V gave up 4 bases and J gave up 0 bases; unmatched junction bases: 4. There are 14 residues in the CDR3.

The chain uses TRBV2 and TRBJ2-5; 10 bases match TRBD1. The J segment lost 9 bases and the V segment lost 11 bases, leaving 9 bases of the junction unmatched. The CDR3 is 12 amino acids. Germline V CDR1 and CDR2: SNHLY, FYNNEI. The CDR3 loop reads CAGGQGLSAQYF. The CDR3 DNA follows: TGTGCCGGGGGACAGGGGTTATCGGCCCAGTACTTC.

The rearrangement links TRBV28 to TRBJ2-5; 10 bases fit TRBD1. After removal of 4 bases from V and 2 bases from J, the junction contained 1 base not matched to a gene. Per the germline V gene, CDR1 is MDHEN and CDR2 is SYDVKM. CDR3 length: 14 amino acids. The CDR3 sequence is CASSWGQGQETQYF. The CDR3, as DNA: TGTGCCAGCAGTTGGGGACAGGGGCAAGAGACCCAGTACTTC.

The chain is built from TRBV27 and TRBJ1-5; 8 bases fit TRBD1. The CDR3 totals 14 residues. V lost 7 bases and J lost 11; bases outside the gene matches: 13. Germline assignment: CDR1 MNHEY and CDR2 SMNVEV (reference sequence). Here the CDR3 DNA reads TGTGCCAGCAATTTGGACAGGGAGATGGTATCCCAGCATTTT. Translated: CASNLDREMVSQHF.

The chain joins TRBV9 to TRBJ1-2, with 7 bases that match TRBD1. The CDR3 consists of 15 residues. Germline V gives CDR1 SGDLS, CDR2 YYNGEE. The junction had 11 bases not matched to a gene; V was cut back by 3 bases and J by 6 bases. The CDR3 DNA sequence: TGTGCCAGCAGCGGTCATACAGGGGCTGGGGATGGCTACACCTTC. This encodes CASSGHTGAGDGYTF.

The J gene is TRBJ2-5, the V gene TRBV5-1; 10 positions match TRBD2. The CDR3 sequence is 15 residues long. The V gene end was trimmed by 2 bases and the J gene end by 3 bases; junction bases not matched to a gene: 4. Germline V gene sequence: CDR1 SGHRS, CDR2 YFSETQ. The CDR3 region has the DNA TGCGCCAGCAGCTTCACTAGCGGGACTGAAGAGACCCAGTACTTC. It specifies CASSFTSGTEETQYF.

Of note for this clone: In the same sample, other DNA sequences code for this CDR3. The chain carries TRBV5-1 and TRBJ1-3; D remains ambiguous. The germline V and J ends were trimmed by 4 bases and 1 base, with 9 bases remaining between them. The CDR3 runs 14 residues. Germline values: CDR1 SGHRS, CDR2 YFSETQ. CDR3 amino acids: CASSEGNSGNTIYF. As DNA, the CDR3 is TGCGCCAGCAGCGAAGGGAATTCTGGAAACACCATATATTTT.

This rearrangement joins TRBV29-1 to TRBJ2-1; 7 bases match TRBD1. The CDR3 length is 15 residues. With 6 bases clipped from V and 0 bases from J, the junction kept 8 bases outside the gene matches. Germline CDR1 SQVTM, CDR2 ANQGSEA. CDR3 sequence reads: CSVPGGASSYNEQFF. CDR3 DNA: TGCAGCGTACCAGGGGGAGCAAGCTCCTACAATGAGCAGTTCTTC.

The rearrangement uses TRBV4-1 and TRBJ2-1; tentatively, D is TRBD2 (5 bases). The V gene lost 1 base and the J gene lost 8 bases, with 6 bases spanning the gap. Germline V gene lookup returns CDR1 MGHRA and CDR2 YSYEKL. This CDR3 contains 12 residues. The DNA for the CDR3 is TGCGCCAGCAGCCAAGCCGGGGATGAGCAGTTCTTC. It yields the protein CASSQAGDEQFF.

The chain has TRBV6-5 and TRBJ2-7; D is undetermined. With 3 bases removed from V and 0 bases from J, the gap between germline ends came to 12 bases. From germline, CDR1 is MNHEY and CDR2 SVGAGI. The CDR3 contains 15 residues. This CDR3 is CASSYQRTPSYEQYF. Written as DNA, the CDR3 is TGTGCCAGCAGTTATCAGCGAACCCCCTCCTACGAGCAGTACTTC.

The rearrangement links TRBV30 to TRBJ1-2, with D possibly being TRBD1 (5 bases). With 8 bases removed from V and 8 bases from J, the gap between germline ends came to 21 bases. Per the germline V gene, CDR1 is GTSNPN and CDR2 is SVGIG (reference sequence). This CDR3 region has 13 residues. The CDR3 region has the DNA TGTGCCGCACTCCGGGACTTTAACGGGGGCTACACCTTC. Its protein is CAALRDFNGGYTF. Drawing the rest from reference TRBV30 and TRBJ1-2, the complete variable domain is SQTIHQWPATLVQPVGSPLSLECTVEGTSNPNLYWYRQAAGRGLQLLFYSVGIGQISSEVPQNLSASRPQDRQFILSSKKLLLSDSGFYLCAALRDFNGGYTFGSGTRLTVV.

The V gene is TRBV11-2, the J gene TRBJ1-5; unclear D gene. V gave up 2 bases and J gave up 9 bases, with 11 bases separating them. Germline V gene lookup returns CDR1 SGHAT and CDR2 FQNNGV. The CDR3 has 13 residues. Written as DNA, the CDR3 is TGTGCCAGCAGCTTACAGGCGTTGGGGCCCCAGCATTTT. It is translated as CASSLQALGPQHF. Together with reference TRBV11-2 and TRBJ1-5, the CDR3 gives the full variable domain: EAGVAQSPRYKIIEKRQSVAFWCNPISGHATLYWYQQILGQGPKLLIQFQNNGVVDDSQLPKDRFSAERLKGVDSTLKIQPAKLEDSAVYLCASSLQALGPQHFGDGTRLSIL.

The genes are TRBV7-2 and TRBJ2-1; perhaps TRBD2 as D (5 bases). The CDR3 length is 16 residues. V lost 1 base and J 5 bases, leaving 15 bases between the germline ends. Germline values: CDR1 SGHTA, CDR2 FQGNSA. CDR3 sequence (DNA): TGTGCCAGCAGCTTAGAAATTGGGCTAGCCCACAATGAGCAGTTCTTC. Translating gives CASSLEIGLAHNEQFF.

About this clone itself: This sample includes further DNA sequences coding for the same CDR3. The chain carries TRBV11-2 and TRBJ2-1; tentative D call: TRBD1 (7 bases). Trimming stripped 1 base from V and 4 bases from J, with 8 bases between. The CDR3 sequence is 14 residues long. CDR1 is SGHAT, CDR2 FQNNGV, per germline. CDR3 region: CASSLAGGYNEQFF. As DNA, the CDR3 is TGTGCCAGCAGCTTAGCAGGGGGGTACAATGAGCAGTTCTTC.